This T cell receptor beta chain was sequenced for a study of PD-1 blockade in classical Hodgkin lymphoma. The study, taken as a whole, reports: Whatever underlies the repertoire differences (possibly disease activity or prior therapy) remains undefined. Exclusion applied to patients who initiated nivolumab less than 1 year following ASCT. Researchers reported that CD4+ TCR diversity, though not CD8+, rose significantly by C4D1.

Remarks on this clone: Its antigen remains unknown.

Clones were sequenced by immunoSEQ multiplex PCR, and TCRdb holds only the in-frame ones, with some missing. Among about 16,000 clones listed, about 83% were seen once. Specified time point: cycle 4 day 1 (C4D1), after less than 7 weeks of nivolumab. Each and every patient relapsed after autologous stem cell transplantation, and patients got differing brentuximab vedotin exposure. Complete response, partial response or progressive disease made up the best responses. The starting material was peripheral blood mononuclear cells (PBMCs), obtained before the fourth cycle of nivolumab. The sequence was obtained from a human donor with classical Hodgkin lymphoma.

The CDR3 protein is CASSLVLDTDTQYF. Written as DNA, the CDR3 is TGTGCCAGCAGCTTAGTTCTGGACACAGATACGCAGTATTTT. The genes are TRBV7-9 and TRBJ2-3; D remains unclear. Trimming took 1 base from V and 2 from J, leaving 7 bases between them. The CDR3 is 14 residues long. CDR1 SEHNR and CDR2 FQNEAQ come from the germline V gene (reference sequence).